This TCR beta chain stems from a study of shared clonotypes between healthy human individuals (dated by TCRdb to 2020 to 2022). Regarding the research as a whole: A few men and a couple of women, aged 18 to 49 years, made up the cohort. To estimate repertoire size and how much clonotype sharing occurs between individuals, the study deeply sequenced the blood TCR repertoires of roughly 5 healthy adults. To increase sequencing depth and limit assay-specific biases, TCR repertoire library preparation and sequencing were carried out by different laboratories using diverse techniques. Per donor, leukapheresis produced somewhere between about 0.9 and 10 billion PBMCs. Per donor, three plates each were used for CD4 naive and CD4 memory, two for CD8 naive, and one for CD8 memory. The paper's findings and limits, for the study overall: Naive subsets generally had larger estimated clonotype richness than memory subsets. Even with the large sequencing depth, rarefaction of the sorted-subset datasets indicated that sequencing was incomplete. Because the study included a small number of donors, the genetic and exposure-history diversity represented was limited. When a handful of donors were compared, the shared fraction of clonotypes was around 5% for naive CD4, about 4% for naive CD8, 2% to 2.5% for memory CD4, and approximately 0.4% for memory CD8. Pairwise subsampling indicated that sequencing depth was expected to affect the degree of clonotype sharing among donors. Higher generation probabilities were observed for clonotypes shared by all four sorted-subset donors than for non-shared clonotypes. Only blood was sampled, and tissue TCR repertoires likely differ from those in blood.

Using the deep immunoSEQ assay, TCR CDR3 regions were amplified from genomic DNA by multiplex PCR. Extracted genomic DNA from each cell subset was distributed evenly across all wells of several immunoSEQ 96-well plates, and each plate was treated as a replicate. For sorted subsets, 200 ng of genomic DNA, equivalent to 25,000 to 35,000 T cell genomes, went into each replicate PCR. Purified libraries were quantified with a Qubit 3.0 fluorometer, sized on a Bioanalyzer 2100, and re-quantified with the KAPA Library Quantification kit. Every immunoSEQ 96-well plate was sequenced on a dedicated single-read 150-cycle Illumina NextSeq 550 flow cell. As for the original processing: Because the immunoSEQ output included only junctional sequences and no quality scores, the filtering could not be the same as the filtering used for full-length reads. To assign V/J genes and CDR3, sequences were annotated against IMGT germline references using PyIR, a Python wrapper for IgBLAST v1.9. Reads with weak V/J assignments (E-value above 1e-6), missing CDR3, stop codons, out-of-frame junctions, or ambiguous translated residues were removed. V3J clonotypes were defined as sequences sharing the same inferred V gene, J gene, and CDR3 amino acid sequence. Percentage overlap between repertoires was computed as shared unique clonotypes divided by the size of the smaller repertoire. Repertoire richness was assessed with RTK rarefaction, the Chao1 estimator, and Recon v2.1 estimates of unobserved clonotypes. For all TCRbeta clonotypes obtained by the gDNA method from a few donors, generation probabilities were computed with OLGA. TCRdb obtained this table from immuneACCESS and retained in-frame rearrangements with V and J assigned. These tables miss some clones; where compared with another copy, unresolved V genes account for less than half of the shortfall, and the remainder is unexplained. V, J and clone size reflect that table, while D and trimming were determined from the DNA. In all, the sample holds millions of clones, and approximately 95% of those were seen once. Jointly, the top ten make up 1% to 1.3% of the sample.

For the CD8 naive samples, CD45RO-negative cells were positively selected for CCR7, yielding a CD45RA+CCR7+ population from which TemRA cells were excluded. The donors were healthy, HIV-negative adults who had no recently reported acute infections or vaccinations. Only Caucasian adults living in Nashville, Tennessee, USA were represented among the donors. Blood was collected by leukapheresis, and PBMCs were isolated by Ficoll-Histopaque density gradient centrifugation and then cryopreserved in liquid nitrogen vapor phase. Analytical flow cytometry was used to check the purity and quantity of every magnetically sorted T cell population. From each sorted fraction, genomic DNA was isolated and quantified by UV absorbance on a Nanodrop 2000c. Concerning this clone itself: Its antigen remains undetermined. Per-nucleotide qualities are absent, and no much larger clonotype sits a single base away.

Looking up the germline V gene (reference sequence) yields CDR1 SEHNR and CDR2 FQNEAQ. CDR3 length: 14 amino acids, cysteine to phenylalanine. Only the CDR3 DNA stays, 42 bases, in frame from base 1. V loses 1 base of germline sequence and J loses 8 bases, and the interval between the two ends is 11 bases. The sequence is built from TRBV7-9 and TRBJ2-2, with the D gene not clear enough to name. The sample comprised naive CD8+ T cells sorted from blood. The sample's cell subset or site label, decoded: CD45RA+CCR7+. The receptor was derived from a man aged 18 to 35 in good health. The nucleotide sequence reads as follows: TGTGCCAGCAGCTTAGTCTCCGATCCGGGGGAGCTGTTTTTT. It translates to CASSLVSDPGELFF.